This TCR beta chain was captured in a study of Ad26.COV2.S vaccination and SARS-CoV-2 variants. Whole-study findings and limits: Across vaccine and placebo recipients, the breadth of non-spike TCRs was similar. Overall T cell responses may have been underestimated by the analyses of TCR breadth and depth.

Generated by immunoSEQ multiplex PCR, the TCRdb table keeps only in-frame clones and is missing some. Counted here are over 450,000 clones, about nine tenths occurring once; the ten biggest clones make up about 1.5%. The CDR3 consists of 16 residues. The ends were cut back, 5 bases at V and 6 bases at J, with 20 bases in the middle. Germline V gene data show CDR1 as LNHDA and CDR2 as SQIVND (reference sequence). A word on this clone: Its specificity is unknown.

As for treatment: approximately 18 received Ad26.COV2.S at low or high dose, single or two shots; roughly five received placebo; per-sample allocation not given. The investigators took samples on day 63 after the first vaccine or placebo injection. This specimen was peripheral blood, taken in a trial of Ad26.COV2.S vaccine versus placebo. The sequence was collected from a person between 18 and 65 years old who received the Ad26.COV2.S COVID-19 vaccine or a placebo. V gene TRBV19 combines with J gene TRBJ2-1; the D gene could be TRBD1 or TRBD2 (5 bases each). CDR3 sequence (DNA): TGTGCCAGTAGTCCAAGGGGCGGGCAGTTGGGCAATGAGCAGTTCTTC. It yields the protein CASSPRGGQLGNEQFF. Supplemented by reference TRBV19 and TRBJ2-1, the full variable domain reads DGGITQSPKYLFRKEGQNVTLSCEQNLNHDAMYWYRQDPGQGLRLIYYSQIVNDFQKGDIAEGYSVSREKKESFPLTVTSAQKNPTAFYLCASSPRGGQLGNEQFFGPGTRLTVL.